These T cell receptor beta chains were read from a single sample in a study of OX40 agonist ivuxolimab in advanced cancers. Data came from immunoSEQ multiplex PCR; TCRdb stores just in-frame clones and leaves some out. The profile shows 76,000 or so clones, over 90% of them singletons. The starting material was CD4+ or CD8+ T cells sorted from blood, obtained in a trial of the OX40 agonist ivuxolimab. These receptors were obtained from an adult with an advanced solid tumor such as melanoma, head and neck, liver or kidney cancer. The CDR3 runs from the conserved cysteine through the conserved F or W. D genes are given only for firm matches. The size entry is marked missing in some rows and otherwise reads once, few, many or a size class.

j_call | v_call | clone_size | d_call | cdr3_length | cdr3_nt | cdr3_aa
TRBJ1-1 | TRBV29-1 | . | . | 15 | TGCAGCGTTGGGGGGGGACACGAGGTGTACACTGAAGCTTTCTTT | CSVGGGHEVYTEAFF
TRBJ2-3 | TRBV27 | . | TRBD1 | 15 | TGTGCCAGCAGTTCTGACAGGGGGCGCTTAGATACGCAGTATTTT | CASSSDRGRLDTQYF
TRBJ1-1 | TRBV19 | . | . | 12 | TGTGCCTCCTCGGCCAGGGGAATTGAAGCTTTCTTT | CASSARGIEAFF
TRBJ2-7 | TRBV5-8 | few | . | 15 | TGTGCCAGCAGCTTTATACCTGGGACCTCCTACGAGCAGTACTTC | CASSFIPGTSYEQYF
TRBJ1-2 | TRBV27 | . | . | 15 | TGTGCCAGCAGTTTACAGGGGAAGGGGGACTATGGCTACACCTTC | CASSLQGKGDYGYTF
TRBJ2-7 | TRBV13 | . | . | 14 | TGTGCCAGCAGCTTACTATTAACCTCCTACGAGCAGTACTTC | CASSLLLTSYEQYF
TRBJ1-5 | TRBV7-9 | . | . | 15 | TGTGCCAGCAGCTTAGGGAGGGGCCCCAATCAGCCCCAGCATTTT | CASSLGRGPNQPQHF
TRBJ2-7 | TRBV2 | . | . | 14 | TGTGCCAGCAGTGATTCAGGGATAAGCTACGAGCAGTACTTC | CASSDSGISYEQYF
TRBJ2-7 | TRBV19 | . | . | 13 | TGTGCCAGTAGTTGGCCGGGAAGGAACGAGCAGTACTTC | CASSWPGRNEQYF
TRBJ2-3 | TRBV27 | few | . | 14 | TGTGCCAGCAGTTTTGCCAGGGGTTCGGATACGCAGTATTTT | CASSFARGSDTQYF
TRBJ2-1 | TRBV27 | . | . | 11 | TGTGCCAGCAGTTTATTGGGTGAGCAGTTCTTC | CASSLLGEQFF
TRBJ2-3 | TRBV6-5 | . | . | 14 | TGTGCTGCCCACGACGGCACTAGCACAGATACGCAGTATTTT | CAAHDGTSTDTQYF
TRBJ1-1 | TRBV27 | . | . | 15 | TGTGCCAGCAGTTTATCGAGGGCGGGGAACACTGAAGCTTTCTTT | CASSLSRAGNTEAFF
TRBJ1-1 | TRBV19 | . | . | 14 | TGTGCCAGTAGTATGGGAAGAGAGGACACTGAAGCTTTCTTT | CASSMGREDTEAFF
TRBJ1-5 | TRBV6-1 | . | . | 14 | TGTGCCAGCAGCCCTATCAGCAGCAATCAGCCCCAGCATTTT | CASSPISSNQPQHF
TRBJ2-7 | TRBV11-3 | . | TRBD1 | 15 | TGTGCCAGCAGCCCGGATGCCGGGACAGCCTACGAGCAGTACTTC | CASSPDAGTAYEQYF
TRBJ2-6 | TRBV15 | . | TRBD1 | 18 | TGTGCCACCAGCATAGGGACAGGGCCCTGGTCTGGGGCCAACGTCCTGACTTTC | CATSIGTGPWSGANVLTF
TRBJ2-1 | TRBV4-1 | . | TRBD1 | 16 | TGCGCCAGCAGCCAAAGGGGGGACAGGGGGAACAATGAGCAGTTCTTC | CASSQRGDRGNNEQFF
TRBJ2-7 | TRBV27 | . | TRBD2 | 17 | TGTGCCAGCAGTTTTAGGGGCGGGGGGCGTTACTCCTACGAGCAGTACTTC | CASSFRGGGRYSYEQYF
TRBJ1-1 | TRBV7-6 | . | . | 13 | TGTGCCAGCAGCTTAGAGGGGAACACTGAAGCTTTCTTT | CASSLEGNTEAFF
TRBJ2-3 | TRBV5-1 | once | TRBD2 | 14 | TGCGCCAGCAGCTTGGTAGGGAGGGCAGATACGCAGTATTTT | CASSLVGRADTQYF
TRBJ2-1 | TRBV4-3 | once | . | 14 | TGCGCCAGCAGCCAAGTATCCCAACTAGGTGAGCAGTTCTTC | CASSQVSQLGEQFF
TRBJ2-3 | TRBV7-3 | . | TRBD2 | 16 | TGTGCCAGCAGCTTAAGGGGAGGGTTGGGCACAGATACGCAGTATTTT | CASSLRGGLGTDTQYF
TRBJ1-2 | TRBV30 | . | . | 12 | TGTGCCTTCATACAGGGCCCCTATGGCTACACCTTC | CAFIQGPYGYTF
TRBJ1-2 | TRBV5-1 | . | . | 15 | TGCGCCAGCAGCTTGGCCGGGACAAGGGAGGATGGCTACACCTTC | CASSLAGTREDGYTF
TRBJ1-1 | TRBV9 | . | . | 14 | TGTGCCAGCAGCCCTTTTTCCGGAGGGACTGAAGCTTTCTTT | CASSPFSGGTEAFF
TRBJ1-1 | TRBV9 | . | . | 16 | TGTGCCAGCAGCGTAGGAGGGGGGCAGACTTACACTGAAGCTTTCTTT | CASSVGGGQTYTEAFF